This is a list of T cell receptor beta chains from one sample in a study of T cells in Graves' hyperthyroidism and ophthalmopathy. Using its own MiXCR run on the multiplex PCR reads, TCRdb lists one record per CDR3 protein. The sample includes about 400,000 distinct CDR3 sequences, 15% of them seen just once. Material for sequencing was blood. Receptors were obtained from a young woman with Graves' hyperthyroidism. The CDR3 runs from the conserved cysteine through the conserved F or W. The D gene is left open where the match is weak. Only some rows state a clone size, as once, few, many or a class for expanded clones.

clone size: NA; V gene: TRBV5-1; J gene: TRBJ2-1; D gene: NA; CDR3 DNA: TGCGCCAGCAGCGTTGACGGGGTGGGGTCCTACAATGAGCAGTTCTTC; CDR3 protein: CASSVDGVGSYNEQFF
clone size: NA; V gene: TRBV7-9; J gene: TRBJ2-1; D gene: TRBD2; CDR3 DNA: TGTGCCAGCAGCCCGGGGGGTGCGACCTACAATGAGCAGTTCTTC; CDR3 protein: CASSPGGATYNEQFF
clone size: many; V gene: TRBV9; J gene: TRBJ1-1; D gene: NA; CDR3 DNA: TGTGCCAGCAGCCGAGAGGCGGGGAAGGGTACTGAAGCTTTCTTT; CDR3 protein: CASSREAGKGTEAFF
clone size: many; V gene: TRBV20-1; J gene: TRBJ2-1; D gene: NA; CDR3 DNA: TGCAGTGCTAGCCCGAATAGGCTCAATGAGCAGTTCTTC; CDR3 protein: CSASPNRLNEQFF
clone size: many; V gene: TRBV30; J gene: TRBJ1-1; D gene: TRBD1; CDR3 DNA: TGTGCCTGGTCATTTAACAGGGGTTCTGCTGAAGCTTTCTTT; CDR3 protein: CAWSFNRGSAEAFF
clone size: few; V gene: TRBV20-1; J gene: TRBJ2-7; D gene: NA; CDR3 DNA: TGCAGTGCTTCCCCAGGTGACGAGCAGTACTTC; CDR3 protein: CSASPGDEQYF
clone size: NA; V gene: TRBV11-1; J gene: TRBJ2-3; D gene: NA; CDR3 DNA: TGTGCCAGCAGCTTGTCGGGAGCCTTGGATACGCAGTATTTT; CDR3 protein: CASSLSGALDTQYF
clone size: many; V gene: TRBV2; J gene: TRBJ1-1; D gene: TRBD1; CDR3 DNA: TGTGCCAGCAAGCCCAGGACAGGGTTAACTGAAGCTTTCTTT; CDR3 protein: CASKPRTGLTEAFF
clone size: many; V gene: TRBV27; J gene: TRBJ2-7; D gene: NA; CDR3 DNA: TGTGCCAGCAGTTTTACAGGCCCCGTGCCCGAGCAGTACTTC; CDR3 protein: CASSFTGPVPEQYF
clone size: few; V gene: TRBV3-1; J gene: TRBJ2-7; D gene: NA; CDR3 DNA: TGTGCCAGCAGCCAAGATGGGGACGGAGAGACCGAGCAGTACTTC; CDR3 protein: CASSQDGDGETEQYF
clone size: NA; V gene: TRBV2; J gene: TRBJ1-6; D gene: NA; CDR3 DNA: TGTGCCAGCGTTACCCGGCAGGGGAATTCACCCCTCCACTTT; CDR3 protein: CASVTRQGNSPLHF
clone size: NA; V gene: TRBV20-1; J gene: TRBJ2-5; D gene: NA; CDR3 DNA: TGCAGTGCAGAGGGCAGACAAGAGACCCAGTACTTC; CDR3 protein: CSAEGRQETQYF
clone size: many; V gene: TRBV28; J gene: TRBJ1-5; D gene: NA; CDR3 DNA: TGTGCCAGCAGTTCGAGTTGGGGTAACAATCAGCCCCAGCATTTT; CDR3 protein: CASSSSWGNNQPQHF